Listed below are T cell receptor beta chains from one sample, sequenced in a study of response to subunit inactivated influenza vaccine. TCRdb analysed the RT-PCR reads with MiXCR anew, one entry per CDR3 protein. The data contain 530,000 or so distinct CDR3 sequences, around 25% of them singletons. The sequencing used CD4+ T cells sorted from PBMCs, collected around 5 days after vaccination. Receptors were obtained from a man aged 45-60 years who received an inactivated influenza vaccine. The CDR3 runs from the conserved cysteine through the conserved F or W. D genes are given only for firm matches. The size field is filled for only some rows; it gives once, few, many or a size class.

V	J	size	D	DNA	CDR3
TRBV7-9	TRBJ2-7	.	.	TGTGCCAGCACCCCCGGGACGGCGAGGTACGAGCAGTACTTC	CASTPGTARYEQYF
TRBV5-1	TRBJ2-7	.	TRBD2	TGCGCCAGCAGCTTAAAGACTAGCGCGGCCGAGCAGTACTTC	CASSLKTSAAEQYF
TRBV10-2	TRBJ1-6	few	.	TGCGCCAGCAGTGAGCTGGGGGCCACCTATAATTCACCCCTCCACTTT	CASSELGATYNSPLHF
TRBV29-1	TRBJ2-3	few	TRBD2	TGCAGCGTTGGTAGCGGGCTCACAGATACGCAGTATTTT	CSVGSGLTDTQYF
TRBV12-3/TRBV12-4	TRBJ2-1	many	TRBD1	TGTGCCAGCAGTACGCGTCACAGGGGCTACTCCTACAATGAGCAGTTCTTC	CASSTRHRGYSYNEQFF
TRBV4-3	TRBJ1-5	few	.	TGCGCCAGCAGCCAAGATCTAGGGTGGACCAATCAGCCCCAGCATTTT	CASSQDLGWTNQPQHF
TRBV7-8	TRBJ1-1	few	TRBD1	TGTGCCAGCACCACGACAGGGGGAAGCACTGAAGCTTTCTTT	CASTTTGGSTEAFF
TRBV6-1	TRBJ1-5	few	.	TGTGCCAGCAGTGAAGAACGGGGAGGCAATCAGCCCCAGCATTTT	CASSEERGGNQPQHF
TRBV10-3	TRBJ2-5	.	.	TGTGCCGCTACAACCGGGAAACAAGAGACCCAGTACTTC	CAATTGKQETQYF
TRBV27	TRBJ1-2	.	.	TGTGCCAGCAGTTCCCGATTGGGGGGCGGCTATGGCTACACCTTC	CASSSRLGGGYGYTF
TRBV5-1	TRBJ2-5	.	TRBD2	TGCGCCAGCAGCTTGTCTAGCGGGACGGAGACCCAGTACTTC	CASSLSSGTETQYF
TRBV7-9	TRBJ2-7	.	TRBD2	TGTGCCAGCAGTCCTCCCGGGACTAGCGGGAGATACGAGCAGTACTTC	CASSPPGTSGRYEQYF
TRBV6-1	TRBJ1-2	few	TRBD1	TGTGCCAGCAGTGTGGACAGGGCTGGGACTAACTATGGCTACACCTTC	CASSVDRAGTNYGYTF
TRBV6-1	TRBJ2-3	.	TRBD1	TGTGCCAGCAGCCAGACAGGGGGCCAGGGAGATACGCAGTATTTT	CASSQTGGQGDTQYF
TRBV3-1	TRBJ2-2	few	.	TGTGCCAGCAGCCCCCTCCCCCAGGGAAACACCGGGGAGCTGTTTTTT	CASSPLPQGNTGELFF
TRBV12-3/TRBV12-4	TRBJ2-5	.	TRBD2	TGTGCCAGCAGCAGGACTAGCGGGGAAGAGACCCAGTACTTC	CASSRTSGEETQYF
TRBV20-1	TRBJ2-7	.	.	TGCAGTGCTAGAGATTGGATCTCAGGCTCCTACGAGCAGTACTTC	CSARDWISGSYEQYF
TRBV29-1	TRBJ2-7	.	.	TGCAGCGTTGTCCCTCTGAGGGGTGCCTACGAGCAGTACTTC	CSVVPLRGAYEQYF
TRBV6-1	TRBJ2-2	few	TRBD2	TGTGCCATAGCCCGACTAGCGGGTACGAACACCGGGGAGCTGTTTTTT	CAIARLAGTNTGELFF
TRBV10-3	TRBJ2-1	.	.	TGTGCCATCAGTATCACAGAGACCAATGAGCAGTTCTTC	CAISITETNEQFF
TRBV7-9	TRBJ2-1	.	TRBD1	TGTGCCAGCAGCTTACTAGGCGGGACAGGTCCCTACAATGAGCAGTTCTTC	CASSLLGGTGPYNEQFF
TRBV20-1	TRBJ2-7	.	TRBD2	TGCAGTGCAGGACTAGCGGGGGGGATCTACGAGCAGTACTTC	CSAGLAGGIYEQYF
TRBV10-3	TRBJ2-1	.	.	TGTGCCATCAGGGACGTAAGGAATGAGCAGTTCTTC	CAIRDVRNEQFF
TRBV11-2	TRBJ1-1	few	.	TGTGCCAGCAGCTTAGTTGGGGGGTCGACTGAAGCTTTCTTT	CASSLVGGSTEAFF
TRBV7-2	TRBJ2-1	few	.	TGTGCCAGCAGCAGTACGGGGGGCAACTACAATGAGCAGTTCTTC	CASSSTGGNYNEQFF
TRBV20-1	TRBJ1-5	.	.	TGCAGTGCTGGAAGGACCGGGTTTCAGCCCCAGCATTTT	CSAGRTGFQPQHF
TRBV12-3/TRBV12-4	TRBJ2-1	.	TRBD2	TGTGCCAGCAGACTAAATAGGGCTAGCGGGTTCGCCAATGAGCAGTTCTTC	CASRLNRASGFANEQFF
TRBV29-1	TRBJ2-3	few	TRBD1	TGCAGCGTTGAAGGCGACGCCCAGGGGGTGATGGATACGCAGTATTTT	CSVEGDAQGVMDTQYF
TRBV4-3	TRBJ2-2	few	.	TGCGCCAGCAGCTGGGGAGGCAGGGGGGTCATCGGGGAGCTGTTTTTT	CASSWGGRGVIGELFF
TRBV24-1	TRBJ2-3	.	TRBD2	TGTGCCACCAGTGACCCACGGGGGGAAGGGGATACGCAGTATTTT	CATSDPRGEGDTQYF
TRBV5-1	TRBJ2-7	.	TRBD2	TGCGCCAGCAGACTAGCGGGAAGCTCCTACGAGCAGTACTTC	CASRLAGSSYEQYF
TRBV28	TRBJ1-2	few	TRBD1	TGTGCCATTACAGGGGGCGGTGACTATGGCTACACCTTC	CAITGGGDYGYTF
TRBV6-2/TRBV6-3	TRBJ2-3	.	.	TGTGCCAGCAGGCTAAACTGGGCAGGGACAGATACGCAGTATTTT	CASRLNWAGTDTQYF
TRBV9	TRBJ2-2	.	.	TGTGCCAGCAGCGTAGCTACTGGGGGGTACACCGGGGAGCTGTTTTTT	CASSVATGGYTGELFF
TRBV4-1	TRBJ2-5	few	.	TGCGCCAGCAGCCCGACACCGACTATTCAAGAGACCCAGTACTTC	CASSPTPTIQETQYF
TRBV20-1	TRBJ2-1	.	.	TGCAGTGACAGAGGGCAGACCCGTAATGAGCAGTTCTTC	CSDRGQTRNEQFF
TRBV3-1	TRBJ2-1	.	.	TGTGCCAGCAGCCACGGAACAGGGCAGGGGCAGTTCTTC	CASSHGTGQGQFF
TRBV21-1	TRBJ2-3	few	.	TGTGCCAGCAGCAAAGAGGACTCCAGCACCGAGGGAGAAGATACGCAGTATTTT	CASSKEDSSTEGEDTQYF
TRBV28	TRBJ1-6	.	TRBD1	TGTGCCAGCAGGAGACAGGGGGAGTATAATTCACCCCTCCACTTT	CASRRQGEYNSPLHF
TRBV10-3	TRBJ2-3	few	TRBD2	TGTGCCGTAGCGGGGGGAAACACAGATACGCAGTATTTT	CAVAGGNTDTQYF
TRBV7-2	TRBJ2-1	many	TRBD2	TGTGCCAGCAGCTTAGTGGCGGGGGGGCACAATGAGCAGTTCTTC	CASSLVAGGHNEQFF
TRBV28	TRBJ2-1	few	.	TGTGCCAGCAGTTTTCCGAGGCGCAGGGGTAGCGGAGTCTACAATGAGCAGTTCTTC	CASSFPRRRGSGVYNEQFF